These 26 T cell receptor beta chains originate from one sample sequenced in a study of Ad26.COV2.S vaccination and SARS-CoV-2 variants. The sample's treatment: roughly 18 received Ad26.COV2.S at low or high dose, single or two shots; 5 received placebo; per-sample allocation not given. At day 63 after the first vaccine or placebo injection, samples were drawn. Sequenced by immunoSEQ multiplex PCR; TCRdb stores in-frame clones only, minus some. The data hold roughly 460,000 clones, with about 89% observed a single time. The starting material was peripheral blood, obtained in a trial of Ad26.COV2.S vaccine versus placebo. The receptors derive from a person between 18 and 60 years old who received the Ad26.COV2.S COVID-19 vaccine or a placebo.

The CDR3 nucleotides are TGTGCCAGTAGTATACCGGCAGGGGTTGGCACCGGGGAGCTGTTTTTT. Its translation is CASSIPAGVGTGELFF. The chain links TRBV19 to TRBJ2-2; tentatively, D is TRBD1 (6 bases). Germline-derived CDR1 and CDR2 are LNHDA and SQIVND (reference sequence). This CDR3 contains 16 residues. V dropped 2 bases and J dropped 4 bases, with 14 bases sitting between them.

The rearrangement joins TRBV3-1 (or the pseudogene TRBV3-2) to TRBJ2-3; D might be TRBD1 (6 bases). The CDR3 loop spans 16 amino acids. Trimming left V 1 base short and J 2 bases short, with 13 bases between. Germline V CDR1 and CDR2: LGHDT, YNNKEL (reference sequence). CDR3 in DNA: TGTGCCAGCAGCCAAGTGGACAGTTACCCCACAGATACGCAGTATTTT. It specifies CASSQVDSYPTDTQYF.

The rearrangement joins TRBV18 to TRBJ2-7, with D perhaps TRBD1 (5 bases). The length of the CDR3 is 13 residues. The V and J ends lost 0 bases and 6 bases respectively, with 9 bases between them. Looked up from germline, CDR1 is KGHSH and CDR2 is LQKENI. This chain's CDR3 is CASSPPVTGEQYF. DNA of the CDR3: TGTGCCAGCTCACCACCCGTAACAGGCGAGCAGTACTTC.

This clone was counted a few times. This chain uses TRBV21-1 with TRBJ1-1; the table gives TRBD1 as D, unverified against the DNA. TRBV21-1 is shown as a pseudogene. CDR3 length equals 17 residues. DNA for the CDR3: TGTGCCAGCAGCAAAAAGGAATTGACAGGGAGTCGCACTGAAGCTTTCTTT. Protein product: CASSKKELTGSRTEAFF.

V and J are TRBV24-1 and TRBJ1-1; D perhaps matches TRBD1 (5 bases). Germline V gene lookup returns CDR1 KGHDR and CDR2 SFDVKD. CDR3 length equals 15 residues. The V end was cut by 5 bases, the J end by 6 bases, with 18 bases between. CDR3 residues: CATSGTGTSHPEAFF. DNA for the CDR3: TGTGCCACCAGTGGCACCGGGACTTCTCATCCTGAAGCTTTCTTT.

The chain has TRBV5-1 and TRBJ2-1; possible D gene TRBD2, 6 bases. Trimming took 3 bases from V and 3 from J, leaving 13 bases between them. Germline V gives CDR1 SGHRS, CDR2 YFSETQ. This CDR3 region has 15 residues. The CDR3 DNA reads as TGCGCCAGCAGCTCTTCGACTAGGGGCTACAATGAGCAGTTCTTC. Amino acid sequence: CASSSSTRGYNEQFF.

The chain joins TRBV2 to TRBJ2-7, with D tentatively TRBD2 (6 bases). From germline, CDR1 is SNHLY and CDR2 FYNNEI. The length of the CDR3 is 12 residues. V dropped 6 bases and J dropped 12 bases, with 18 bases sitting between them. The CDR3 sequence: CASRGGLSGRYF. In nucleotides, the CDR3 is TGTGCCAGCAGGGGTGGACTAAGCGGAAGGTACTTC.

The V and J genes are TRBV7-2 and TRBJ1-6, with a possible D match to TRBD1 (6 bases). CDR1 is SGHTA, CDR2 FQGNSA, per germline. The V and J ends lost 5 bases and 7 bases respectively, with 15 bases between them. The CDR3 loop spans 15 amino acids. Here the CDR3 DNA reads TGTGCCAGCAGCCTGCACCAGGGGAGCAATTCACCCCTCCACTTT. This gives the protein CASSLHQGSNSPLHF.

The V gene is TRBV3-1 (or the pseudogene TRBV3-2), the J gene TRBJ1-1; no definite D call. The CDR3 covers 12 residues. CDR1 is LGHDT, CDR2 YNNKEL, per germline (reference sequence). Trimming stripped 4 bases from V and 2 bases from J, with 5 bases between. For the CDR3, the DNA is TGTGCCAGCAGCCGGTCAAACACTGAAGCTTTCTTT. The encoded protein is CASSRSNTEAFF.

This chain links TRBV6-5 with TRBJ1-2, with 8 bases that match TRBD1. J gave up 8 bases and V 6 bases, and 5 bases lay outside the gene matches. Looked up from germline, CDR1 is MNHEY and CDR2 is SVGAGI. This CDR3 has 12 residues. The CDR3 DNA reads TGTGCCAGCAGGACAGGGGCCCGGGGCTACACCTTC. It specifies CASRTGARGYTF.

The chain couples TRBV18 to TRBJ1-2; 10 nucleotides align to TRBD1. Losses at the gene ends were 3 bases for V and 0 bases for J; bases not matched to a gene: 7. Germline assignment: CDR1 KGHSH and CDR2 LQKENI. The CDR3 extends over 17 amino acids. CDR3 sequence (DNA): TGTGCCAGCTCACCCTCGGGACAGGGGATAGCTAACTATGGCTACACCTTC. It is translated as CASSPSGQGIANYGYTF.

The V call is TRBV2, the J call TRBJ1-1; D call uncertain. Germline V gives CDR1 SNHLY, CDR2 FYNNEI. Trimming stripped 2 bases from V and 1 base from J, with 8 bases between. This CDR3 region has 14 residues. Here the CDR3 DNA reads TGTGCCAGCAGTGAACTGGGCTCGAACACTGAAGCTTTCTTT. Translation: CASSELGSNTEAFF.

The gene calls are TRBV30 and TRBJ2-3; no clear D. The ends were cut back, 2 bases at V and 1 base at J, with 10 bases in the middle. CDR3 length: 14 amino acids. Germline V CDR1 and CDR2: GTSNPN, SVGIG (reference sequence). The CDR3 protein is CAWSFDPRTDTQYF. CDR3 nucleotide sequence: TGTGCCTGGAGTTTTGACCCCCGCACAGATACGCAGTATTTT. Full variable domain (remainder filled in from reference TRBV30 and TRBJ2-3): SQTIHQWPATLVQPVGSPLSLECTVEGTSNPNLYWYRQAAGRGLQLLFYSVGIGQISSEVPQNLSASRPQDRQFILSSKKLLLSDSGFYLCAWSFDPRTDTQYFGPGTRLTVL.

The V and J genes are TRBV30 and TRBJ2-6; 10 nucleotides align to TRBD2. V dropped 8 bases and J dropped 2; count of bases not matched to a gene: 9. The CDR3 runs to 16 residues. Germline V gene data show CDR1 as GTSNPN and CDR2 as SVGIG (reference sequence). The CDR3: CAGTSGKMAGANVLTF. The CDR3 DNA is TGTGCCGGCACTAGCGGGAAAATGGCTGGGGCCAACGTCCTGACTTTC.

The chain recombines TRBV6-5 with TRBJ2-7, with D tentatively TRBD1 or TRBD2 (5 bases each). CDR3 length: 16 amino acids. From germline, CDR1 is MNHEY and CDR2 SVGAGI. V dropped 0 bases and J dropped 3 bases, with 15 bases sitting between them. The DNA of the CDR3 is TGTGCCAGCAGTTACTCCGGGGCCGAGCGGAGCTACGAGCAGTACTTC. Its translation: CASSYSGAERSYEQYF.

The chain is built from TRBV6-5 and TRBJ1-1; D is possibly TRBD1 (5 bases). This CDR3 has 14 amino acids. Trimming left V 6 bases short and J 5 bases short, with 16 bases between. Germline assignment: CDR1 MNHEY and CDR2 SVGAGI. The CDR3 region is CASSFQGRGTEAFF. The CDR3 coding sequence is TGTGCCAGCAGCTTCCAGGGCCGCGGGACTGAAGCTTTCTTT.

This rearrangement joins TRBV6-2 or TRBV6-3 to TRBJ2-7, with D unclear. This CDR3 contains 14 residues. Germline loops: CDR1 MNHEY, CDR2 SVGEGT. V lost 0 bases to trimming and J lost 2 bases, with 8 bases between them. The CDR3 bases are TGTGCCAGCAGTTACTCGGGTGCGACCTACGAGCAGTACTTC. Its translation is CASSYSGATYEQYF.

The rearrangement joins TRBV2 to TRBJ2-3; the D is unclear. The CDR3 runs 12 residues. Trimming stripped 4 bases from V and 5 bases from J, with 7 bases between. Germline CDR1 and CDR2: SNHLY and FYNNEI. Here the CDR3 reads CASSARGDTQYF. CDR3 nucleotide sequence: TGTGCCAGCAGTGCGAGAGGAGATACGCAGTATTTT. Filled out from reference TRBV2 and TRBJ2-3, the complete variable domain reads EPEVTQTPSHQVTQMGQEVILRCVPISNHLYFYWYRQILGQKVEFLVSFYNNEISEKSEIFDDQFSVERPDGSNFTLKIRSTKLEDSAMYFCASSARGDTQYFGPGTRLTVL.

The genes are TRBV7-9 and TRBJ1-2, with a weak D call TRBD1 (6 bases). The CDR3 is 14 residues long. Trimming shortened V by 5 bases and J by 4 bases, and 14 bases separated the two germline ends. CDR1 SEHNR and CDR2 FQNEAQ come from the germline V gene (reference sequence). The DNA for the CDR3 is TGTGCCAGCAGCCCCCTGGACAGCCTCTATGGCTACACCTTC. Protein: CASSPLDSLYGYTF.

The rearrangement uses TRBV19 and TRBJ2-7; 8 bases map to TRBD2. Unmatched junction bases numbered 5, after V lost 10 bases and J lost 6 bases. CDR1 LNHDA and CDR2 SQIVND come from the germline V gene (reference sequence). This CDR3 spans 11 amino acids. The CDR3 DNA sequence: TGTGCCACCCGCGGGAGGCGCGAGCAGTACTTC. Translated, it gives CATRGRREQYF.

V is TRBV4-2 and J is TRBJ2-1; 7 nucleotides agree with TRBD2. CDR3 length: 17 amino acids. Trimming cost V 1 base and J 6 bases; bases outside gene matches: 12. Per the germline V gene, CDR1 is LGHNA and CDR2 is YNFKEQ. As DNA, the CDR3 is TGTGCCAGCAGCCAAGGTCTAGCGGCTAGCCAGGGCAATGAGCAGTTCTTC. Translating it yields CASSQGLAASQGNEQFF.

The CDR3 nucleotides read TGTGCCAGCGGAATACTAGAGAACTACGAGCAGTACTTC. It codes for CASGILENYEQYF. This chain joins TRBV13 and TRBJ2-7; a weak D match, TRBD2 (5 bases). The germline gives CDR1 PRHDT, CDR2 FYEKMQ (reference sequence). This CDR3 region has 13 residues. V was cut by 8 bases and J by 3 bases, with 14 bases left in between.

The rearrangement uses TRBV7-8 and TRBJ2-6; D gene uncertain. The V end lost 4 bases, the J end lost 2 bases, and 15 bases lay between the germline ends. CDR3 length equals 17 residues. Germline V gene lookup returns CDR1 SGHVS and CDR2 FQNEAQ. The CDR3 DNA follows: TGTGCCAGCAGCTCCCATAAGGAAGACGCTGGGGCCAACGTCCTGACTTTC. Translated, it gives CASSSHKEDAGANVLTF.

The chain joins TRBV15 to TRBJ2-7; TRBD1 matches at 8 bases. This CDR3 region has 15 residues. J gave up 1 base and V 0 bases, and 2 bases lay outside the gene matches. From germline, CDR1 is LNHNV and CDR2 YYDKDF (reference sequence). The CDR3 spells CATSRDGTGSYEQYF. The CDR3 bases are TGTGCCACCAGCAGAGACGGGACAGGATCCTACGAGCAGTACTTC.

The chain recombines TRBV4-1 with TRBJ2-7; TRBD1 matches at 12 bases. The CDR3 has 16 residues. Per germline, CDR1 MGHRA and CDR2 YSYEKL. V was clipped by 1 base and J by 4 bases; unmatched bases: 5. In nucleotides, the CDR3 is TGCGCCAGCAGCCAAGTCGGGACAGGGGGCATTTACGAGCAGTACTTC. It is translated as CASSQVGTGGIYEQYF.

This sequence joins TRBV5-1 and TRBJ2-1, with TRBD1 matching 7 bases. Germline loops: CDR1 SGHRS, CDR2 YFSETQ. Trimming cost V 3 bases and J 2 bases; bases outside gene matches: 17. The CDR3 is made up of 19 amino acids. CDR3 DNA: TGCGCCAGCAGCTGGGAGTATCGACAGGGCTACAGCACCTACAATGAGCAGTTCTTC. Residues: CASSWEYRQGYSTYNEQFF.